The 6 T cell receptor beta chains below come from one sample, sequenced in a study of shared clonotypes between healthy human individuals. Sequencing used immunoSEQ multiplex PCR; TCRdb keeps in-frame clones, though not all of them. The sample records hundreds of thousands of clones, 70% to 80% being singletons. The material sequenced was PBMCs. The receptors derive from a woman aged 40 to 50 in good health. Some clones in this sample may be carry-over from other donors' samples.

Only a few counts were recorded for this clone. The chain combines TRBV19 with TRBJ1-4; 11 bases are shared with TRBD1. The trim removed 6 bases at V and 4 bases at J, leaving 7 bases unmatched. CDR1 LNHDA and CDR2 SQIVND come from the germline V gene (reference sequence). The length of the CDR3 is 16 residues. DNA of the CDR3: TGTGCCAGTAGAATGGGACAGGGGGTATTTAATGAAAAACTGTTTTTT. Its translation: CASRMGQGVFNEKLFF.

There are a few counts of this clone. A much larger clone differs from this one at a single base, so this may be a read error. This chain's CDR3 is CARNLAGVGGEQFF. The CDR3 DNA sequence: TGTGCCCGGAACCTAGCGGGAGTAGGGGGTGAGCAGTTCTTC. V usage is TRBV30 and J usage is TRBJ2-1, with TRBD2 matching over 10 bases. Germline V lookup: CDR1 GTSNPN, CDR2 SVGIG (reference sequence). J was trimmed by 9 bases and V by 8 bases; bases with no gene match: 13. This CDR3 has 14 residues.

This rearrangement joins TRBV10-3 to TRBJ2-3; 12 bases align to TRBD2. The trim removed 10 bases at V and 2 bases at J, leaving 4 bases unmatched. The CDR3 consists of 14 residues. Germline lookup yields CDR1 ENHRY and CDR2 SYGVKD. For the CDR3, the DNA is TGTGCCAGCGGACTAGCGGGGAACACAGATACGCAGTATTTT. Its protein is CASGLAGNTDTQYF.

The chain links TRBV20-1 to TRBJ2-3; the D is unclear. V was pared by 6 bases and J by 4 bases, with 8 bases between. CDR1 is DFQATT and CDR2 is SNEGSKA in the germline V gene (reference sequence). CDR3 size: 11 residues. The CDR3: CSAVASDTQYF. CDR3 sequence (DNA): TGCAGTGCCGTCGCCTCAGATACGCAGTATTTT.

The chain combines TRBV6-1 with TRBJ1-5; TRBD1 aligns across 10 bases. This CDR3 is 14 amino acids long. Per germline, CDR1 MNHNS and CDR2 SASEGT. V lost 6 bases and J lost 2; bases outside the gene matches: 1. The CDR3: CASSGQGGNQPQHF. The CDR3 DNA is TGTGCCAGCAGCGGACAGGGGGGCAATCAGCCCCAGCATTTT.

The V call is TRBV5-5, the J call TRBJ2-2, with 13 bases that match TRBD2. Germline trimming cut 7 bases from V and 0 bases from J; bases unmatched to any gene: 3. The CDR3 totals 16 residues. Germline-derived CDR1 and CDR2 are SGHKS and YYEKEE (reference sequence). Written as DNA, the CDR3 is TGTGCCAGCGGGACTAGCGGGACCACGAACACCGGGGAGCTGTTTTTT. Residues: CASGTSGTTNTGELFF.